The clone carrying this T cell receptor (beta chain) came up many times. Samples came from axillary lymph nodes draining the breast cancer. TCRdb reanalysed the multiplex PCR reads using MiXCR and keeps one entry per CDR3 protein. The sample includes 200,000 or so distinct CDR3 sequences, 30% to 40% of them seen just once. Germline V gene data show CDR1 as MNHEY and CDR2 as SMNVEV (reference sequence). V shed 6 bases, J shed 1 base, and the junction held 5 bases outside the gene matches. The CDR3 loop spans 15 amino acids. The data stem from a study of breast tumors, draining lymph nodes, adjacent tissues.

This TCR was sampled from a female donor with breast cancer. Some clones in this sample may be carry-over from other donors' samples. The V gene is TRBV27, the J gene TRBJ2-7, with 11 bases identical to TRBD2. Sequenced input: axillary lymph node tissue. The CDR3 DNA reads TGTGCCAGCAGATATACTAGCGGGAGATCCTACGAGCAGTACTTC. Its translation is CASRYTSGRSYEQYF.